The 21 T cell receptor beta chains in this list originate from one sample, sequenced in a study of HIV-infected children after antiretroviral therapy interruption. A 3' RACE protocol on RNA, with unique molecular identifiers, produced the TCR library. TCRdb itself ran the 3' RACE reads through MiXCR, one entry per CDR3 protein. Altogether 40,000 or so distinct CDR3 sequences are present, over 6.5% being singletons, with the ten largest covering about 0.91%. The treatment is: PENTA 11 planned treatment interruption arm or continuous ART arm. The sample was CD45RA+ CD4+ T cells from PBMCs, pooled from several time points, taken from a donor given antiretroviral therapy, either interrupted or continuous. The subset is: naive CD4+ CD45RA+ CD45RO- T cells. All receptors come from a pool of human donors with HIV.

The CDR3 loop is CASSLDSGQGLEKLFF. In nucleotides, the CDR3 is TGCGCCAGCAGCTTGGATTCGGGACAGGGTCTTGAAAAACTGTTTTTT. This rearrangement joins TRBV5-1 to TRBJ1-4, with 9 bases aligning to TRBD1. CDR3 length: 16 amino acids. Trimming took 0 bases from V and 7 from J; bases not matched to a gene: 7. Looked up from germline, CDR1 is SGHRS and CDR2 is YFSETQ. The variable domain in full, with the rest retrieved from reference TRBV5-1 and TRBJ1-4, is KAGVTQTPRYLIKTRGQQVTLSCSPISGHRSVSWYQQTPGQGLQFLFEYFSETQRNKGNFPGRFSGRQFSNSRSEMNVSTLELGDSALYLCASSLDSGQGLEKLFFGSGTQLSVL.

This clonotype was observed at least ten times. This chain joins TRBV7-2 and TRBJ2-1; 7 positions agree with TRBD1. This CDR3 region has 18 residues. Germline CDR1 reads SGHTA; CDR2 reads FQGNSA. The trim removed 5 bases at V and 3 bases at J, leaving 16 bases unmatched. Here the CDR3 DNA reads TGTGCCAGCAGCCCCACCGGGACAGTTCCTTCGGGCTACAATGAGCAGTTCTTC. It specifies CASSPTGTVPSGYNEQFF.

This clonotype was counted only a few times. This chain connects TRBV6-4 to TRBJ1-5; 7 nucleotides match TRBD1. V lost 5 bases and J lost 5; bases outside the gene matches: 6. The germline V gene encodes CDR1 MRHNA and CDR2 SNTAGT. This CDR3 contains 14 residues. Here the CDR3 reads CASSPGQDHQPQHF. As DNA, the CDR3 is TGTGCCAGCAGTCCCGGACAGGACCATCAGCCCCAGCATTTT.

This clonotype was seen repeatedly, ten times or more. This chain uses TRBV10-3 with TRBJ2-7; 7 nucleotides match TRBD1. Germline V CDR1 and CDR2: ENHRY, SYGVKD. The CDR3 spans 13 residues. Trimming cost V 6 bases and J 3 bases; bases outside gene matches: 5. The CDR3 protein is CAISRDRDYEQYF. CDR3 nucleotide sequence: TGTGCCATCAGCCGGGACAGAGACTACGAGCAGTACTTC.

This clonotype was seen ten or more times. Written as DNA, the CDR3 is TGTGCCAGTTCCTCAGGGGCCAATGAGCAGTTCTTC. Its translation: CASSSGANEQFF. The genes are TRBV2 and TRBJ2-1; tentative D call: TRBD1 (6 bases). Germline V CDR1 and CDR2: SNHLY, FYNNEI. The V and J ends lost 9 bases and 6 bases respectively, with 12 bases between them. This CDR3 is built from 12 residues.

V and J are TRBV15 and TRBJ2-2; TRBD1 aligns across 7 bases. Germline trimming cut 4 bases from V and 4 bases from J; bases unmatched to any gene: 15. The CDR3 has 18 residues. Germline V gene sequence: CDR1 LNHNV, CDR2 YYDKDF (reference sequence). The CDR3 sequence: CATSNRDRRHLPTGELFF. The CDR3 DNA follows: TGTGCCACCAGCAACCGGGACAGACGACATTTGCCCACCGGGGAGCTGTTTTTT.

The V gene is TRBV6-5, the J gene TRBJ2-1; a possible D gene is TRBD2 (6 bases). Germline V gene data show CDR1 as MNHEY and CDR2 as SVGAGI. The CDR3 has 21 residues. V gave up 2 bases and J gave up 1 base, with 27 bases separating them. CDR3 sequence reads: CASSYTARYWVGRKSYNEQFF. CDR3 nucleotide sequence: TGTGCCAGCAGTTACACGGCCCGTTACTGGGTAGGGAGGAAATCCTACAATGAGCAGTTCTTC.

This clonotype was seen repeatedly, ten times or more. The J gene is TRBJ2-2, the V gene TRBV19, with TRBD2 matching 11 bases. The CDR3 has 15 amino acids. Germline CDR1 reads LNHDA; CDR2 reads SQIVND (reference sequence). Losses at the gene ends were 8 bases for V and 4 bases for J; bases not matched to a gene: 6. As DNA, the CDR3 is TGTGCCAGTTATTCACTAGCGGGAGTCACCGGGGAGCTGTTTTTT. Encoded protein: CASYSLAGVTGELFF.

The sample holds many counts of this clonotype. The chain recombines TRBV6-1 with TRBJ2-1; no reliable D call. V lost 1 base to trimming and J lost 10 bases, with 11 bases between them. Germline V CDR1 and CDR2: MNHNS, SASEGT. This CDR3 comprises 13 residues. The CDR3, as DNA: TGTGCCAGCAGTGAAGTTACACTGGGGGAGCAGTTCTTC. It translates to CASSEVTLGEQFF.

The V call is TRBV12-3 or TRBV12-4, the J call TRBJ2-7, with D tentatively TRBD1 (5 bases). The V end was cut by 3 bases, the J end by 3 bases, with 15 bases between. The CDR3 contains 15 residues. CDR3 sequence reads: CASSFQGRMDYEQYF. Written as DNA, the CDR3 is TGTGCCAGCAGTTTCCAGGGAAGGATGGACTACGAGCAGTACTTC.

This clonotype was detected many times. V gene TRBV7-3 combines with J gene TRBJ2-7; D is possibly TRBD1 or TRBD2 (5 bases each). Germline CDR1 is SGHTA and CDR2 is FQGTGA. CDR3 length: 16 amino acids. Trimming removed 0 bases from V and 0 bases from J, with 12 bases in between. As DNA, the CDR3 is TGTGCCAGCAGCTTAACGGGGACGGTCGGCTCCTACGAGCAGTACTTC. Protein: CASSLTGTVGSYEQYF. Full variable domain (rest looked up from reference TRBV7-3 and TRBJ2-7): GAGVSQTPSNKVTEKGKYVELRCDPISGHTALYWYRQSLGQGPEFLIYFQGTGAADDSGLPNDRFFAVRPEGSVSTLKIQRTERGDSAVYLCASSLTGTVGSYEQYFGPGTRLTVT.

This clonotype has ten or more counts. DNA for the CDR3: TGCGCCAGCAGCTTGCGCCAGAGCCAAGAGACCCAGTACTTC. As protein: CASSLRQSQETQYF. The chain links TRBV5-1 to TRBJ2-5, with no clear D. This CDR3 is 14 amino acids long. CDR1 is SGHRS, CDR2 YFSETQ, per germline. The ends were cut back, 1 base at V and 1 base at J, with 8 bases in the middle.

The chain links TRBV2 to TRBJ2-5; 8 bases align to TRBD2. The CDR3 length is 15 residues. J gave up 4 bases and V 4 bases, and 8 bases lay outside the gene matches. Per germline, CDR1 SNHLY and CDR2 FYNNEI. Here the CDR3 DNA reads TGTGCCAGCAGTGCCCGCTCTCTAGCGGGAGAGACCCAGTACTTC. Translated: CASSARSLAGETQYF.

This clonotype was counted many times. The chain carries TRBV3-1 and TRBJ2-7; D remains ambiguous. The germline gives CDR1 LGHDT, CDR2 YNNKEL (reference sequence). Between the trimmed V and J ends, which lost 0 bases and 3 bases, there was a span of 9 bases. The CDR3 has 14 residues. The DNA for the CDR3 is TGTGCCAGCAGCCAAGATGGTCAGTTCTACGAGCAGTACTTC. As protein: CASSQDGQFYEQYF.

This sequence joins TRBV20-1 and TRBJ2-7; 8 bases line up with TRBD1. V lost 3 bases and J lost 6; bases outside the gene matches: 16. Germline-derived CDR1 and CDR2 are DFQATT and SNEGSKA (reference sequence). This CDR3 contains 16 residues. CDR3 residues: CSARSPGTGLRGEQYF. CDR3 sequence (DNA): TGCAGTGCTAGGAGCCCCGGGACAGGACTAAGGGGCGAGCAGTACTTC.

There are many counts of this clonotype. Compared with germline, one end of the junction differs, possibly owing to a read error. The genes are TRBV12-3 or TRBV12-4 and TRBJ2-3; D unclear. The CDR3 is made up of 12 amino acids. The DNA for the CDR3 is TGTGCCAGCAGGGCAGGTGCAGAAACGCTGTATTTT. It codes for CASRAGAETLYF.

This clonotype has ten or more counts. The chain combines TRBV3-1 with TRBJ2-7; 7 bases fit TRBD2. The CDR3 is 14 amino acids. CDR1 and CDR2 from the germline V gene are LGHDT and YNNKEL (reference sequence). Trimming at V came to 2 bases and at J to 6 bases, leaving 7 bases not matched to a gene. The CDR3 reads CASSQIAGRGEQYF. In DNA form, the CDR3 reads TGTGCCAGCAGCCAAATAGCGGGCCGGGGCGAGCAGTACTTC.

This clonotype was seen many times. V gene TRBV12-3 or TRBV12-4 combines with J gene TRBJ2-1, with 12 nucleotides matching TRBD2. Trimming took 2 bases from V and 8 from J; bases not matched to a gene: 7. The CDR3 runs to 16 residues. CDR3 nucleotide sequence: TGTGCCAGCAGTTTACCGGGACTAGCGGGCGTCGATGAGCAGTTCTTC. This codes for CASSLPGLAGVDEQFF.

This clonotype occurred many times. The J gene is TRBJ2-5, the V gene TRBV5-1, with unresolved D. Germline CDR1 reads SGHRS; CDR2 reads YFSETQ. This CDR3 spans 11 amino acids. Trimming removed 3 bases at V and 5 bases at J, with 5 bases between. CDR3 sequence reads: CASSSRETQYF. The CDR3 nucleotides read TGCGCCAGCAGCTCGCGGGAGACCCAGTACTTC.

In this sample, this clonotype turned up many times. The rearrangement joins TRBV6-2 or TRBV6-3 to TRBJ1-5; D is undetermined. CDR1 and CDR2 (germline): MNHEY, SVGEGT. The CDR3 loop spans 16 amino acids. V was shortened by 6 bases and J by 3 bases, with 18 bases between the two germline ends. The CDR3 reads CASRPIQEATNQPQHF. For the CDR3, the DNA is TGTGCCAGCAGACCTATCCAAGAAGCGACCAATCAGCCCCAGCATTTT.

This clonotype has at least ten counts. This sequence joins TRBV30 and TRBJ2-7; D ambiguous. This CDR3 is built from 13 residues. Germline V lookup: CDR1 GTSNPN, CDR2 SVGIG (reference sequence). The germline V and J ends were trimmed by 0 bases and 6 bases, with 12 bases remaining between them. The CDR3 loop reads CAWSVRALLEQYF. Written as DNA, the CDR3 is TGTGCCTGGAGTGTAAGGGCTCTGCTCGAGCAGTACTTC.